This TCR beta chain was sequenced during a study of blood T cell repertoires in COVID-19. With regard to this clone: An end of the junction differs from the germline gene, which may be a read error.

Looked up from germline, CDR1 is SGHNT and CDR2 is YYREEE (reference sequence). The CDR3 runs to 13 residues. In the study's own analysis: Cell counts per sample came from amplifying reference gene primers. This table comes from immunoSEQ multiplex PCR, and its TCRdb copy is limited to in-frame clones, with some not included. From that table come the V and J calls and clone size; the DNA was used to work out D and trimming. The profile shows roughly 200,000 clones, roughly 84% of them singletons. The chain employs TRBV5-4 and TRBJ2-1, with D perhaps TRBD2 (5 bases). The sequenced material came from peripheral blood. The TCR comes from a person aged 65 to 85 with COVID-19, enrolled during active disease. In nucleotides, the CDR3 is TGTGCCAGCAGGTTGGACTTTTACAATGAGCAGTTCTTC. This codes for CASRLDFYNEQFF.